The T cell receptor beta chain described here comes from a study of T cell responses to AZD1222 COVID-19 vaccine. Study conclusions and caveats: CD4 TCRs associated with vaccination spanned spike, dominating at 160-218 and 743-854. Spike-specific TCRs gained breadth and depth after people received two AZD1222 doses. Baseline antibody screening turned up just six seropositive AZD1222 recipients. Donors were chiefly white British, with a greater number of females, and clonal diversity was perhaps underestimated.

Clones were read by immunoSEQ multiplex PCR, and TCRdb kept only the in-frame ones, dropping some. This table has about 110,000 clones, around 82% appearing once. The CDR3 length is 14 residues. CDR1 and CDR2 from the germline V gene are SGHRS and YFSETQ. The V segment lost 6 bases and the J segment 0 bases; nucleotides outside the gene matches: 5. In its sample, this clone was seen once. Its antigen is undetermined. The chain couples TRBV5-1 to TRBJ1-1; TRBD1 matches at 7 bases. This sequence originates from an adult in good health. This specimen was peripheral blood, taken on day 0 of AZD1222 vaccination. CDR3 sequence (DNA): TGCGCCAGCACTCCGGGACAGATGAACACTGAAGCTTTCTTT. Its translation: CASTPGQMNTEAFF. Full variable domain (remainder filled in from reference TRBV5-1 and TRBJ1-1): KAGVTQTPRYLIKTRGQQVTLSCSPISGHRSVSWYQQTPGQGLQFLFEYFSETQRNKGNFPGRFSGRQFSNSRSEMNVSTLELGDSALYLCASTPGQMNTEAFFGQGTRLTVV.